This T cell receptor beta chain derives from a study of blood T cell repertoires in COVID-19. Residents of 24 US areas, aged about 18 to 89 years, made up the participants. Per the original methods: Counts of nucleated cells, estimated from reference gene primer amplification, were obtained. Using immunoSEQ multiplex PCR, the repertoire was profiled, and TCRdb retains in-frame clones only, with some absent. The DNA was the basis for D and trimming; V, J and clone size are from that table. The sample yields under 200,000 clones, 85% to 90% seen once. Germline values: CDR1 LNHDA, CDR2 SQIVND (reference sequence). The CDR3 sequence is 14 residues long. Trimming took off 7 bases at V and 1 base at J, with 10 bases between the two ends.

Sequenced sample: PBMCs or T cells enriched from blood (not recorded which). The chain combines TRBV19 with TRBJ2-2; the D is unclear. The receptor was derived from a woman aged 40 to 50 in a cohort exposed to, infected with or recovered from COVID-19 (not recorded which). The CDR3 coding sequence is TGTGCCAGTAATGAGGTTAAGAACACCGGGGAGCTGTTTTTT. Its translation: CASNEVKNTGELFF.